One and the same sample provided the 28 T cell receptor beta chains below, sequenced in a study of immune evolution from preneoplasia to lung adenocarcinoma. Some clones are missing from TCRdb's copy, which holds only in-frame ones; the method was immunoSEQ multiplex PCR. Here the sample spans some 6,000 clones, around two thirds being singletons. Material for sequencing was FFPE adjacent normal lung tissue. The source is an elderly person with lung adenocarcinoma.

The V and J genes are TRBV13 and TRBJ1-2; 7 bases line up with TRBD1. From germline, CDR1 is PRHDT and CDR2 FYEKMQ (reference sequence). V shed 2 bases and J 8 bases; nucleotides not matched to a gene: 5. The CDR3 extends over 13 amino acids. CDR3 region: CASSLTGGGGYTF. CDR3 DNA sequence: TGTGCCAGCAGCTTAACGGGAGGGGGCGGCTACACCTTC.

The chain is built from TRBV27 and TRBJ2-2; weak D call: TRBD2 (6 bases). From germline, CDR1 is MNHEY and CDR2 SMNVEV (reference sequence). Trimming pared 3 bases from V and 7 bases from J, leaving 6 bases between. The CDR3 runs to 12 residues. Written as DNA, the CDR3 is TGTGCCAGCAGTTTGCGGGGCGGGGAGCTGTTTTTT. The encoded protein is CASSLRGGELFF.

The rearrangement links TRBV11-2 to TRBJ1-2, with unresolved D. The CDR3 runs 14 residues. Germline loops: CDR1 SGHAT, CDR2 FQNNGV. Between the trimmed V and J ends, which lost 0 bases and 4 bases, there was a span of 9 bases. The CDR3 region is CASSLEQGGYGYTF. CDR3 in DNA: TGTGCCAGCAGCTTAGAGCAAGGCGGCTATGGCTACACCTTC.

J is TRBJ2-5 and V is TRBV5-1; D could derive from TRBD1 or TRBD2 (5 bases each). From germline, CDR1 is SGHRS and CDR2 YFSETQ. CDR3 length: 14 residues. The V end was cut by 0 bases, the J end by 3 bases, with 9 bases between. CDR3 amino acids: CASSLGDGKETQYF. CDR3 nucleotide sequence: TGCGCCAGCAGCTTGGGGGACGGGAAAGAGACCCAGTACTTC.

This clone is classed as medium-sized. The rearrangement uses TRBV28 and TRBJ1-5; no definite D call. The germline V and J ends were trimmed by 5 bases and 6 bases, with 11 bases remaining between them. The germline CDR1 and CDR2 sequences are MDHEN and SYDVKM. The CDR3 spans 13 residues. The CDR3 loop reads CASSQRVGQPQHF. CDR3 sequence (DNA): TGTGCCAGCAGTCAAAGGGTAGGTCAGCCCCAGCATTTT. Variable domain in full (rest from reference TRBV28 and TRBJ1-5): DVKVTQSSRYLVKRTGEKVFLECVQDMDHENMFWYRQDPGLGLRLIYFSYDVKMKEKGDIPEGYSVSREKKERFSLILESASTNQTSMYLCASSQRVGQPQHFGDGTRLSIL.

By sample share, this clone is medium-sized. The V gene is TRBV15, the J gene TRBJ2-5; D unclear. CDR1 is LNHNV and CDR2 is YYDKDF in the germline V gene (reference sequence). The CDR3 is made up of 14 amino acids. Trimming shortened V by 1 base and J by 5 bases, and 11 bases separated the two germline ends. As DNA, the CDR3 is TGTGCCACCAGCAGAGGCCGCGAGCATGAGACCCAGTACTTC. Protein sequence: CATSRGREHETQYF. The complete variable domain, with remaining parts taken from reference TRBV15 and TRBJ2-5, reads DAMVIQNPRYQVTQFGKPVTLSCSQTLNHNVMYWYQQKSSQAPKLLFHYYDKDFNNEADTPDNFQSRRPNTSFCFLDIRSPGLGDTAMYLCATSRGREHETQYFGPGTRLLVL.

The CDR3 nucleotides read TGTGCCAGCAGTCCAACGACAGAGGAGCAGTTCTTC. Translation: CASSPTTEEQFF. This chain links TRBV28 with TRBJ2-1; the D gene is possibly TRBD1 (5 bases). The ends were cut back, 5 bases at V and 10 bases at J, with 12 bases in the middle. The V gene's germline CDR1 is MDHEN and CDR2 SYDVKM. The CDR3 runs 12 residues.

J is TRBJ1-5 and V is TRBV5-6, with D maybe TRBD1 (6 bases). The CDR3 has 18 amino acids. With 1 base removed from V and 3 bases from J, the gap between germline ends came to 20 bases. Germline assignment: CDR1 SGHDT and CDR2 YYEEEE. CDR3 amino acids: CASSLSSVGTPFNQPQHF. The CDR3 nucleotides are TGTGCCAGCAGCTTGAGTTCCGTCGGGACACCCTTCAATCAGCCCCAGCATTTT.

This clone was observed a few times. This chain joins TRBV7-9 and TRBJ2-7; 9 bases align to TRBD1. V shed 4 bases and J 5 bases; nucleotides not matched to a gene: 12. The germline gives CDR1 SEHNR, CDR2 FQNEAQ (reference sequence). The CDR3 is made up of 16 amino acids. The chain's CDR3 is CASSSTGGRAVNEQYF. CDR3 coding DNA: TGTGCCAGCAGCTCAACAGGGGGCCGAGCGGTAAACGAGCAGTACTTC.

The rearrangement uses TRBV4-1 and TRBJ2-7; 9 bases line up with TRBD1. The CDR3 totals 15 residues. Germline assignment: CDR1 MGHRA and CDR2 YSYEKL. J lost 6 bases, V lost 1 base, and 7 bases had no gene match. CDR3 nucleotides: TGCGCCAGCAGCCAAGGGGGGACAGGGATCTCCGAGCAGTACTTC. This codes for CASSQGGTGISEQYF.

V is TRBV27 and J is TRBJ2-2, with 11 bases that match TRBD1. With 7 bases clipped from V and 5 bases from J, the junction kept 9 bases outside the gene matches. The germline V gene encodes CDR1 MNHEY and CDR2 SMNVEV (reference sequence). This CDR3 is built from 16 residues. Here the CDR3 reads CASTQPGTGGTGELFF. DNA for the CDR3: TGTGCCAGCACTCAACCCGGGACAGGGGGGACCGGGGAGCTGTTTTTT.

This clone rates as medium-sized. The chain joins TRBV6-6 to TRBJ1-1; D call uncertain. This CDR3 is built from 11 residues. With 2 bases removed from V and 6 bases from J, the gap between germline ends came to 4 bases. Germline CDR1 is MNHNY and CDR2 is SVGAGI (reference sequence). The CDR3, as DNA: TGTGCCAGCAGTTACCCGGCTGAAGCTTTCTTT. This gives the protein CASSYPAEAFF.

Worth noting for this clone: Since a much larger clone is just one base distant, this may be a read error. The chain uses TRBV14 and TRBJ2-2; 11 bases are shared with TRBD2. The CDR3 contains 16 residues. J lost 6 bases, V lost 6 bases, and 9 bases had no gene match. CDR1 and CDR2 (germline): SGHDN, FVKESK. CDR3 loop: CASRSELAGESGELFF. DNA of the CDR3: TGTGCCAGCAGATCCGAACTAGCGGGGGAATCCGGGGAGCTGTTTTTT.

V usage is TRBV2 and J usage is TRBJ2-3; 7 nucleotides line up with TRBD1. The germline V gene encodes CDR1 SNHLY and CDR2 FYNNEI. The V segment lost 4 bases and the J segment 2 bases; nucleotides outside the gene matches: 6. The CDR3 loop spans 15 amino acids. CDR3 bases: TGTGCCAGCAGTGTTGAGGGGGCCCTCACAGATACGCAGTATTTT. Amino acids: CASSVEGALTDTQYF.

DNA for the CDR3: TGCGCCAGCAGCCAACAGGGGGCTTCGACAATGTACAATGAGCAGTTCTTC. Amino acids: CASSQQGASTMYNEQFF. V and J are TRBV4-1 and TRBJ2-1; 8 bases align to TRBD1. Germline V lookup: CDR1 MGHRA, CDR2 YSYEKL. V gave up 2 bases and J gave up 4 bases; unmatched junction bases: 10. This CDR3 has 17 residues.

This clone has just a few counts. The chain combines TRBV19 with TRBJ1-2; D is undetermined. This CDR3 comprises 15 residues. Trimming removed 8 bases from V and 4 bases from J, with 20 bases in between. Germline lookup yields CDR1 LNHDA and CDR2 SQIVND (reference sequence). CDR3 amino acids: CASLNRAEGVYGYTF. Here the CDR3 DNA reads TGTGCCAGTCTCAATAGGGCGGAGGGCGTCTATGGCTACACCTTC.

The gene calls are TRBV4-3 and TRBJ2-3; 11 bases line up with TRBD2. J gave up 6 bases and V 2 bases, and 4 bases lay outside the gene matches. Germline lookup yields CDR1 LGHNA and CDR2 YSLEER. This CDR3 contains 15 residues. The CDR3 coding sequence is TGCGCCAGCAGCCAACGGCTAGCGGGGGGCGATACGCAGTATTTT. Its translation is CASSQRLAGGDTQYF.

This chain joins TRBV11-3 and TRBJ2-7; D unresolved. This CDR3 is built from 13 residues. V lost 1 base and J lost 7, with 11 bases in between. CDR1 is SGHNT, CDR2 YENEEA, per germline. CDR3 amino acids: CASSLATVGEQYF. CDR3 bases: TGTGCCAGCAGCTTAGCAACAGTTGGGGAGCAGTACTTC.

This chain links TRBV30 with TRBJ1-2; possibly TRBD1 for D (6 bases). Trimming cost V 7 bases and J 7 bases, with 16 bases left between them. The CDR3 consists of 12 residues. Germline CDR1 reads GTSNPN; CDR2 reads SVGIG (reference sequence). The CDR3 region has the DNA TGTGCCTTGGGGGGGGGCGCGGGTGGCTACACCTTC. Translating gives CALGGGAGGYTF.

This clone was recorded once. V is TRBV6-5 and J is TRBJ1-6; TRBD1 matches 7 bases. This CDR3 is 15 amino acids long. Germline trimming cut 5 bases from V and 4 bases from J; bases unmatched to any gene: 5. Germline V CDR1 and CDR2: MNHEY, SVGAGI. CDR3 region: CASSHRDSYNSPLHF. CDR3 coding DNA: TGTGCCAGCAGTCACAGGGACAGTTATAATTCACCCCTCCACTTT.

The rearrangement joins TRBV7-2 to TRBJ2-1; 8 bases agree with TRBD2. Losses at the gene ends were 1 base for V and 4 bases for J; bases not matched to a gene: 3. Germline assignment: CDR1 SGHTA and CDR2 FQGNSA. The CDR3 is 15 residues long. CDR3 sequence reads: CASSLGGGGYNEQFF. The CDR3 DNA sequence: TGTGCCAGCAGCTTAGGAGGCGGGGGGTACAATGAGCAGTTCTTC.

This chain uses TRBV19 with TRBJ1-4; tentatively, D is TRBD1 (6 bases). Germline V gene data show CDR1 as LNHDA and CDR2 as SQIVND (reference sequence). The length of the CDR3 is 15 residues. V was trimmed by 4 bases and J by 5 bases, leaving 14 bases between them. The CDR3 spells CASSRQRGGNEKLFF. The CDR3 nucleotides read TGTGCCAGTAGTAGACAGCGAGGGGGAAATGAAAAACTGTTTTTT.

The J gene is TRBJ2-5, the V gene TRBV9; 13 nucleotides match TRBD2. The CDR3 totals 17 residues. Germline CDR1 and CDR2: SGDLS and YYNGEE. The V and J ends lost 5 bases and 1 base, in that order; junction bases with no gene match: 8. The CDR3 loop reads CASSHSRTSGGQETQYF. CDR3 in DNA: TGTGCCAGCAGTCACAGTCGGACTAGCGGGGGCCAAGAGACCCAGTACTTC.

This chain connects TRBV7-2 to TRBJ2-5; possible D gene TRBD1, 7 bases. The germline V and J ends were trimmed by 6 bases and 5 bases, with 19 bases remaining between them. Germline V gene data show CDR1 as SGHTA and CDR2 as FQGNSA. This CDR3 has 15 residues. CDR3 sequence (DNA): TGTGCCAGCAGTCGCGGGACAGACATTTATGAGACCCAGTACTTC. As protein: CASSRGTDIYETQYF. Full variable domain (missing parts from reference TRBV7-2 and TRBJ2-5): GAGVSQSPSNKVTEKGKDVELRCDPISGHTALYWYRQSLGQGLEFLIYFQGNSAPDKSGLPSDRFSAERTGGSVSTLTIQRTQQEDSAVYLCASSRGTDIYETQYFGPGTRLLVL.

This clone was recorded once. The V and J genes are TRBV10-1 and TRBJ1-4, with TRBD1 as a possible D gene (5 bases). V lost 3 bases and J lost 10, with 12 bases in between. The CDR3 contains 13 residues. Germline loops: CDR1 WNHNN, CDR2 SYGVQD (reference sequence). The CDR3 is CASSEAGSGKLFF. CDR3 coding DNA: TGCGCCAGCAGTGAAGCAGGGAGCGGAAAACTGTTTTTT.

The chain recombines TRBV19 with TRBJ1-2; 7 bases line up with TRBD1. J lost 4 bases, V lost 4 bases, and 0 bases had no gene match. Germline V gene lookup returns CDR1 LNHDA and CDR2 SQIVND (reference sequence). The CDR3 has 12 amino acids. Here the CDR3 reads CASSRQGYGYTF. CDR3 in DNA: TGTGCCAGTAGTAGACAGGGCTATGGCTACACCTTC.

The chain is built from TRBV7-8 and TRBJ1-5, with TRBD1 as a possible D gene (6 bases). The CDR3 runs 16 residues. The germline CDR1 and CDR2 sequences are SGHVS and FQNEAQ. V was cut by 1 base and J by 4 bases, with 14 bases left in between. The CDR3 nucleotides read TGTGCCAGCAGCTTAGACAGGGTGTCCCCTAATCAGCCCCAGCATTTT. This sequence encodes CASSLDRVSPNQPQHF.

The CDR3 sequence is CSVQGGGGYTF. As DNA, the CDR3 is TGCAGCGTACAGGGAGGGGGGGGCTACACCTTC. The rearrangement joins TRBV29-1 to TRBJ1-2; maybe TRBD1 (6 bases). Trimming pared 6 bases from V and 8 bases from J, leaving 13 bases between. Per the germline V gene, CDR1 is SQVTM and CDR2 is ANQGSEA. The CDR3 contains 11 residues.